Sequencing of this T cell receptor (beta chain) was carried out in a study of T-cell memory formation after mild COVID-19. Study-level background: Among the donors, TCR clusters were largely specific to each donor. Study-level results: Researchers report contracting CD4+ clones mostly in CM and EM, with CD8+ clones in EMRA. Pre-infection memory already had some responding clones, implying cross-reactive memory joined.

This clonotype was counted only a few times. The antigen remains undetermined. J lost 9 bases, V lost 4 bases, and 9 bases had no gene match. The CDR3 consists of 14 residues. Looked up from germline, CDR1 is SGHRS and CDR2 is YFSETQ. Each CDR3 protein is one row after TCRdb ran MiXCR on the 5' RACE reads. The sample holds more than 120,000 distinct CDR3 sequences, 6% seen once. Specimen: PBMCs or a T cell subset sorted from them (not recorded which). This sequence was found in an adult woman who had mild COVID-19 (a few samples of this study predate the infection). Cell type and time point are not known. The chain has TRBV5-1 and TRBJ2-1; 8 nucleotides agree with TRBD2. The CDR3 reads CASSPSGGASEQFF. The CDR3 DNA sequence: TGCGCCAGCAGCCCGTCCGGGGGGGCCAGTGAGCAGTTCTTC. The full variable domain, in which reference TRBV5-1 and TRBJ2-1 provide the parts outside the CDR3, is KAGVTQTPRYLIKTRGQQVTLSCSPISGHRSVSWYQQTPGQGLQFLFEYFSETQRNKGNFPGRFSGRQFSNSRSEMNVSTLELGDSALYLCASSPSGGASEQFFGPGTRLTVL.